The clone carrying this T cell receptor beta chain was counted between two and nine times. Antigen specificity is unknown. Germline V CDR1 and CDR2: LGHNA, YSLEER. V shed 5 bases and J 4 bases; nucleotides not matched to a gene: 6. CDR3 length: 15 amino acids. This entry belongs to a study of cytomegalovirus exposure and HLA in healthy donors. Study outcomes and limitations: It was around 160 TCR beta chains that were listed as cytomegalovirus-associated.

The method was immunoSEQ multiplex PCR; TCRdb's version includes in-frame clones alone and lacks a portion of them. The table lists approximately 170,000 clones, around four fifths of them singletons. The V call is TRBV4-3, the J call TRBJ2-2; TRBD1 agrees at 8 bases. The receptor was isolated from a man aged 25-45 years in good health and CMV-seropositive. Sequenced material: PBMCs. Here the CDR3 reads CASSTRTGSTGELFF. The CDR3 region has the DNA TGCGCCAGCAGCACCCGGACAGGGTCCACCGGGGAGCTGTTTTTT.